Presented here are 20 T cell receptor beta chains from one specimen sequenced in a study of T cells in Graves' hyperthyroidism and ophthalmopathy. TCR beta CDR3 sequences were amplified from RNA transcripts. An initial round of RT-PCR targeting the TCR CDR3 relied on the HTBI primer set. TCRdb reprocessed the multiplex PCR reads via MiXCR and lists one record per CDR3 protein. Of around 530,000 distinct CDR3 sequences in the sample, more than 15% were seen once. Sequenced input: blood. The origin of the receptors is a woman younger than 35 with Graves' ophthalmopathy.

This clonotype came up many times. The chain uses TRBV12-3 or TRBV12-4 and TRBJ2-5, with D tentatively TRBD2 (5 bases). CDR3 length: 15 residues. Trimming removed 1 base at V and 4 bases at J, with 13 bases between. CDR3 in DNA: TGTGCCAGCAGTTTAGATGGGGTCCGGGGAGAGACCCAGTACTTC. As protein: CASSLDGVRGETQYF.

This clonotype was counted at least ten times. The chain combines TRBV7-9 with TRBJ2-3; perhaps D is TRBD1 or TRBD2 (5 bases each). The germline gives CDR1 SEHNR, CDR2 FQNEAQ (reference sequence). The CDR3 totals 14 residues. V was trimmed by 5 bases and J by 4 bases, leaving 13 bases between them. CDR3 amino acids: CASSLGDQADTQYF. CDR3 nucleotide sequence: TGTGCCAGCAGCCTGGGGGATCAAGCAGATACGCAGTATTTT.

This rearrangement joins TRBV19 to TRBJ1-2; tentatively, D is TRBD1 (6 bases). Germline V gene data show CDR1 as LNHDA and CDR2 as SQIVND (reference sequence). V lost 4 bases, J lost 2 bases, and 11 bases lay in between. The CDR3 length is 14 residues. CDR3 protein: CASSTQTGNYGYTF. CDR3 nucleotides: TGTGCCAGTAGTACCCAAACAGGGAACTATGGCTACACCTTC.

This clonotype was detected many times. This chain connects TRBV2 to TRBJ2-7; 12 nucleotides agree with TRBD2. CDR3 length: 17 residues. CDR1 SNHLY and CDR2 FYNNEI come from the germline V gene. V shed 4 bases, J shed 2 bases, and the junction held 9 bases outside the gene matches. The CDR3 sequence: CASSATSGRPETYEQYF. The CDR3 DNA reads TGTGCCAGCAGTGCCACTAGCGGGAGGCCCGAGACCTACGAGCAGTACTTC.

This clonotype was observed a handful of times. This chain connects TRBV20-1 to TRBJ1-2; D gene uncertain. The V and J ends lost 6 bases and 0 bases respectively, with 11 bases between them. Germline loops: CDR1 DFQATT, CDR2 SNEGSKA (reference sequence). This CDR3 is 13 amino acids long. The CDR3 protein is CSAAGWTNYGYTF. In DNA, the CDR3 is TGCAGTGCCGCAGGATGGACTAACTATGGCTACACCTTC.

The table lists this clonotype with a few counts. The chain combines TRBV5-1 with TRBJ1-2; D gene unclear. Germline CDR1 SGHRS, CDR2 YFSETQ. This CDR3 contains 13 residues. Trimming took off 0 bases at V and 6 bases at J, with 9 bases between the two ends. CDR3 bases: TGCGCCAGCAGCTTGGGGGGATCAGATGGCTACACCTTC. Translating it yields CASSLGGSDGYTF.

This clonotype was counted many times. The chain combines TRBV30 with TRBJ1-1; D remains unclear. V lost 1 base and J lost 0, with 9 bases in between. In germline, CDR1 is GTSNPN, CDR2 SVGIG (reference sequence). This CDR3 is 14 amino acids long. DNA for the CDR3: TGTGCCTGGAGTGCAGCTATCATGAACACTGAAGCTTTCTTT. It codes for CAWSAAIMNTEAFF.

This clonotype appeared many times. This rearrangement joins TRBV20-1 to TRBJ1-1, with D maybe TRBD1 (5 bases). Germline assignment: CDR1 DFQATT and CDR2 SNEGSKA (reference sequence). This CDR3 is 15 amino acids long. V lost 0 bases and J 4 bases, leaving 15 bases between the germline ends. DNA of the CDR3: TGCAGTGCTAGAGATCCGGGGCAGGGTGCCACTGAAGCTTTCTTT. Its translation: CSARDPGQGATEAFF.

Ten or more counts support this clonotype. The chain recombines TRBV18 with TRBJ1-1; 7 bases map to TRBD1. The CDR3 has 15 amino acids. The V segment lost 2 bases and the J segment 1 base; nucleotides outside the gene matches: 4. Germline CDR1 reads KGHSH; CDR2 reads LQKENI. This CDR3 reads CASSPRDSKNTEAFF. CDR3 coding DNA: TGTGCCAGCTCACCAAGGGACAGTAAGAACACTGAAGCTTTCTTT.

This clonotype was seen repeatedly, ten times or more. V is TRBV2 and J is TRBJ1-5; the D is unclear. Germline V lookup: CDR1 SNHLY, CDR2 FYNNEI. V was shortened by 8 bases and J by 11 bases, with 28 bases between the two germline ends. The CDR3 is 16 residues long. The CDR3 sequence is CASQFRAGREISAQHF. The CDR3 DNA reads TGTGCCAGCCAGTTCCGGGCAGGCCGGGAAATATCGGCCCAGCATTTT.

This clonotype was counted many times. The J gene is TRBJ2-3, the V gene TRBV3-1, with D unresolved. Trimming cost V 1 base and J 7 bases, with 6 bases left between them. CDR1 is LGHDT, CDR2 YNNKEL, per germline (reference sequence). There are 12 residues in the CDR3. CDR3 in amino acids: CASSQVENTQYF. The CDR3 DNA reads TGTGCCAGCAGCCAAGTCGAAAATACGCAGTATTTT.

This clonotype occurred many times. This chain joins TRBV7-9 and TRBJ2-1; D unclear. CDR3 length equals 13 residues. The ends were cut back, 4 bases at V and 6 bases at J, with 10 bases in the middle. The V gene's germline CDR1 is SEHNR and CDR2 FQNEAQ (reference sequence). The CDR3 reads CASSSLGPNEQFF. CDR3 coding DNA: TGTGCCAGCAGCTCCCTGGGTCCCAATGAGCAGTTCTTC.

This clonotype showed up just a few times. The chain recombines TRBV20-1 with TRBJ2-6; 8 nucleotides align to TRBD2. The germline V gene has CDR1 DFQATT and CDR2 SNEGSKA (reference sequence). The CDR3 extends over 15 amino acids. V shed 4 bases and J 4 bases; nucleotides not matched to a gene: 6. The CDR3 here is CSAKGGGPGANVLTF. The CDR3 DNA sequence: TGCAGTGCTAAGGGCGGGGGGCCAGGGGCCAACGTCCTGACTTTC.

This clonotype appeared a few times. V usage is TRBV19 and J usage is TRBJ2-1; no firm D call. With 3 bases removed from V and 6 bases from J, the gap between germline ends came to 9 bases. Germline CDR1 is LNHDA and CDR2 is SQIVND (reference sequence). This CDR3 is built from 13 residues. As DNA, the CDR3 is TGTGCCAGTAGTATCGGCCAGGTCAATGAGCAGTTCTTC. It encodes CASSIGQVNEQFF.

The V and J genes are TRBV20-1 and TRBJ2-2; the match to TRBD2 covers 12 bases. Germline CDR1 reads DFQATT; CDR2 reads SNEGSKA (reference sequence). V was clipped by 0 bases and J by 2 bases; unmatched bases: 7. This CDR3 comprises 18 residues. CDR3 amino acids: CSARDGASGGGNTGELFF. Written as DNA, the CDR3 is TGCAGTGCTAGAGATGGGGCTAGCGGGGGGGGCAACACCGGGGAGCTGTTTTTT.

The CDR3 spells CATNTGPYGYTF. The CDR3 coding sequence is TGTGCCACCAATACAGGCCCCTATGGCTACACCTTC. This rearrangement joins TRBV19 to TRBJ1-2, with TRBD1 as a possible D gene (5 bases). CDR3 length: 12 amino acids. Deletions cut 10 bases from V and 4 bases from J, with 13 bases between. Germline CDR1 LNHDA, CDR2 SQIVND (reference sequence).

This clonotype was found many times. This chain joins TRBV18 and TRBJ1-5; TRBD1 might be the D (5 bases). There are 14 residues in the CDR3. Germline values: CDR1 KGHSH, CDR2 LQKENI. V was cut by 5 bases and J by 4 bases, with 12 bases left in between. CDR3 sequence reads: CASSKGQPNQPQHF. The CDR3 nucleotides read TGTGCCAGCTCAAAGGGGCAGCCTAATCAGCCCCAGCATTTT.

At least ten counts were recorded for this clonotype. The chain joins TRBV2 to TRBJ1-1; D gene unclear. Trimming cost V 2 bases and J 1 base, with 8 bases left between them. Germline CDR1 SNHLY, CDR2 FYNNEI. The CDR3 length is 14 residues. The CDR3 DNA is TGTGCCAGCAGTGAATGGGATAAGAACACTGAAGCTTTCTTT. Translating it yields CASSEWDKNTEAFF.

This clonotype was found many times. This sequence joins TRBV6-1 and TRBJ1-5; weak D call: TRBD1 (6 bases). The V end lost 7 bases, the J end lost 3 bases, and 13 bases lay between the germline ends. The CDR3 loop spans 14 amino acids. Germline CDR1 is MNHNS and CDR2 is SASEGT. The DNA for the CDR3 is TGTGCCAGCATCCCCAGACAGGTCAATCAGCCCCAGCATTTT. Its translation is CASIPRQVNQPQHF.

This clonotype was observed at least ten times. CDR3 coding DNA: TGTGCCAGCAGCCGTTGGGGTAGCGGGAATTTAATGGAGACCCAGTACTTC. This sequence encodes CASSRWGSGNLMETQYF. The chain employs TRBV28 and TRBJ2-5; 8 nucleotides line up with TRBD2. J gave up 5 bases and V 6 bases, and 17 bases lay outside the gene matches. The CDR3 runs to 17 residues. CDR1 is MDHEN, CDR2 SYDVKM, per germline.